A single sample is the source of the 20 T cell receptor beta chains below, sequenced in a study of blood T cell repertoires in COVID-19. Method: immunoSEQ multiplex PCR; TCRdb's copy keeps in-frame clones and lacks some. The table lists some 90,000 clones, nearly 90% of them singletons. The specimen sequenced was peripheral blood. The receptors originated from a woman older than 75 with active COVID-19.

This CDR3 reads CASSSNSRVGHFQETQYF. The DNA for the CDR3 is TGTGCCAGCAGCTCGAATTCACGAGTTGGACATTTCCAAGAGACCCAGTACTTC. The chain recombines TRBV5-5 with TRBJ2-5; tentative D call: TRBD1 (5 bases). Germline V gene sequence: CDR1 SGHKS, CDR2 YYEKEE (reference sequence). CDR3 length equals 18 residues. V was trimmed by 3 bases and J by 1 base, leaving 22 bases between them.

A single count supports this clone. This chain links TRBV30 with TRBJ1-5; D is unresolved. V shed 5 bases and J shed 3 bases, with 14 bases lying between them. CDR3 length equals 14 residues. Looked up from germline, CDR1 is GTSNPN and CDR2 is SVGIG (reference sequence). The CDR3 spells CAWGRNSPNQPQHF. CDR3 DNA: TGTGCCTGGGGGAGAAACAGCCCCAATCAGCCCCAGCATTTT.

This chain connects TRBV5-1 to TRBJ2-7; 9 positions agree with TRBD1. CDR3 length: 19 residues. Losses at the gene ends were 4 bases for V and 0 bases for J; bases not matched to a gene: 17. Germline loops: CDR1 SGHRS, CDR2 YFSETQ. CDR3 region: CASSPQGARHQGSSYEQYF. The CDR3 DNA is TGCGCCAGCAGCCCACAGGGGGCTCGACATCAAGGATCCTCCTACGAGCAGTACTTC.

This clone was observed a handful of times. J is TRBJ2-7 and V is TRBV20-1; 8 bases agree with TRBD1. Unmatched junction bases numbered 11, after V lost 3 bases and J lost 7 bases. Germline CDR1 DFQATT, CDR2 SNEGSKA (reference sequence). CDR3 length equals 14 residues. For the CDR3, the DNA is TGCAGTGCTAGTTTCCAGGACAGGGCGAATGAGCAGTACTTC. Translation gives CSASFQDRANEQYF.

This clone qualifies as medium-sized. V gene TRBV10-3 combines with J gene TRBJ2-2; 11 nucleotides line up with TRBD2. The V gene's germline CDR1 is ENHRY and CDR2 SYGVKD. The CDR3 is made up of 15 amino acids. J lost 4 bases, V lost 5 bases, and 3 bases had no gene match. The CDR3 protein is CAISSGLAGTGELFF. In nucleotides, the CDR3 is TGTGCCATCAGTTCCGGACTAGCGGGCACCGGGGAGCTGTTTTTT.

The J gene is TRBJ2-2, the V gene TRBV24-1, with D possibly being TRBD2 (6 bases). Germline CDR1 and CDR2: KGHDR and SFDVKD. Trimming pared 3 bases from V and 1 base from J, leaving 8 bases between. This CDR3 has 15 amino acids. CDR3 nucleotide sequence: TGTGCCACCAGTGATATGCGGGGGAACACCGGGGAGCTGTTTTTT. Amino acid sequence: CATSDMRGNTGELFF.

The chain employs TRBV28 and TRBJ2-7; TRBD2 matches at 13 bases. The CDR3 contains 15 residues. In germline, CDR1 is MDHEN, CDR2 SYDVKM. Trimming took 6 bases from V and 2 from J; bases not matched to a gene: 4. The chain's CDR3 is CASSPGTSGTYEQYF. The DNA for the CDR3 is TGTGCCAGCAGCCCCGGGACTAGCGGGACCTACGAGCAGTACTTC.

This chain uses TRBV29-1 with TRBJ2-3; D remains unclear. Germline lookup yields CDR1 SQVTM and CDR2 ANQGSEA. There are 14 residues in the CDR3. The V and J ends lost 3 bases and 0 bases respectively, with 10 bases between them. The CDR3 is CSVDYGLSTDTQYF. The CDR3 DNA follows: TGCAGCGTTGATTATGGGCTAAGCACAGATACGCAGTATTTT.

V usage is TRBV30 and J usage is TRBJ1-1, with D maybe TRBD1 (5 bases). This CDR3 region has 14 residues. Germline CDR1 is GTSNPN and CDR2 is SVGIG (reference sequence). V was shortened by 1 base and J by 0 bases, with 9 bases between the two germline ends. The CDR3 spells CAWSGDSLNTEAFF. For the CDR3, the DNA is TGTGCCTGGAGTGGAGACAGTTTGAACACTGAAGCTTTCTTT.

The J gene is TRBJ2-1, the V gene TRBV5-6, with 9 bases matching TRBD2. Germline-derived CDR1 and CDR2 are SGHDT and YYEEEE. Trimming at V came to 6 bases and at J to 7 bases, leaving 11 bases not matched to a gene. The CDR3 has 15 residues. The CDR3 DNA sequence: TGTGCCAGCACCCCAGGTAGCGGGAGACTTAATGAGCAGTTCTTC. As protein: CASTPGSGRLNEQFF.

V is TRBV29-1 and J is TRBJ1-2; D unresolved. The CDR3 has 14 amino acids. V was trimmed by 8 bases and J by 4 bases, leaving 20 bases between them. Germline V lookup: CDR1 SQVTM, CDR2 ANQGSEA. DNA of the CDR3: TGCAGCACGAGCCAAGTGATTGGAGCCTATGGCTACACCTTC. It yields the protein CSTSQVIGAYGYTF.

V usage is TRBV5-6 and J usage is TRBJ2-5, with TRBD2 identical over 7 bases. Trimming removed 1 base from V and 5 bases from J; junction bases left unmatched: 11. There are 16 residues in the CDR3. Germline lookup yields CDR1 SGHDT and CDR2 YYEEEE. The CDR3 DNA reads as TGTGCCAGCAGCTTGAGTTCGGGGAGGGCCTTTGAGACCCAGTACTTC. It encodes CASSLSSGRAFETQYF.

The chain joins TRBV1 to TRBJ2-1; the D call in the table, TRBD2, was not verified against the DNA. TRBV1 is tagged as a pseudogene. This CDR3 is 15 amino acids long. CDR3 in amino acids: CTSSAIGRGWNEQFF. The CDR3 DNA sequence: TGCACCAGCAGCGCGATCGGGAGGGGGTGGAATGAGCAGTTCTTC.

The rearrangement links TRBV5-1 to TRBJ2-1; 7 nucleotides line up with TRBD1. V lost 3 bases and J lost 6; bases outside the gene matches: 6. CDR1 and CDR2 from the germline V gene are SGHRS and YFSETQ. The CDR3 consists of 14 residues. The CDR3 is CASSSVTGVNEQFF. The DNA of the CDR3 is TGCGCCAGCAGCTCGGTAACAGGGGTCAATGAGCAGTTCTTC.

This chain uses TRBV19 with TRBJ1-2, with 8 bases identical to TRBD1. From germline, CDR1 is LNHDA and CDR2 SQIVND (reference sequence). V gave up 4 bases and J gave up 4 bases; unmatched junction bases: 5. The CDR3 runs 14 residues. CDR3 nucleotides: TGTGCCAGTAGTACCCTGGACAGGGCCTATGGCTACACCTTC. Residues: CASSTLDRAYGYTF.

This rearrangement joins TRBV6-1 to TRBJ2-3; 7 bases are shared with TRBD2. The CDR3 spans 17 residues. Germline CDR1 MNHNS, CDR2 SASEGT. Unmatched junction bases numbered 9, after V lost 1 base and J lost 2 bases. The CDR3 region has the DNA TGTGCCAGCAGTGAAGACGGGGAGGGCGGACCCACAGATACGCAGTATTTT. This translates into CASSEDGEGGPTDTQYF.

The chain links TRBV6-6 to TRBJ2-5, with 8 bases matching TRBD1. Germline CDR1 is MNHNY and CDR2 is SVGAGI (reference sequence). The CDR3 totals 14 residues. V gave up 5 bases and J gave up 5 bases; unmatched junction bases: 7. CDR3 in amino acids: CASSPRGRWETQYF. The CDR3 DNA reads TGTGCCAGCAGTCCCAGGGGGCGTTGGGAGACCCAGTACTTC.

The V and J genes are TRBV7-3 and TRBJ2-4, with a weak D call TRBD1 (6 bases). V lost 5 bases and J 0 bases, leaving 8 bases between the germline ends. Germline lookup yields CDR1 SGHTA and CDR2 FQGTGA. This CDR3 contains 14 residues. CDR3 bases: TGTGCCAGCAGCCCGACAGGAGCCAAAAACATTCAGTACTTC. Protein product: CASSPTGAKNIQYF.

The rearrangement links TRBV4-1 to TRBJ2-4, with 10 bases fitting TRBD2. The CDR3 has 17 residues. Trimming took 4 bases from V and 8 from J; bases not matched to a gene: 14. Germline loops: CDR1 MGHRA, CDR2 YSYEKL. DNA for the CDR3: TGCGCCAGCAGCCCAGCAGGGGCTAGCGGGAGAACGGACATTCAGTACTTC. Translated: CASSPAGASGRTDIQYF.

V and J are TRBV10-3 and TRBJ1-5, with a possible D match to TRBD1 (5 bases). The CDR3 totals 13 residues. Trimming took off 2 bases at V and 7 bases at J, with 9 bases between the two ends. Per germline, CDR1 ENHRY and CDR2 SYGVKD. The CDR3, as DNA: TGTGCCATCAGTGAGCTACAGGTCCAGCCCCAGCATTTT. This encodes CAISELQVQPQHF.